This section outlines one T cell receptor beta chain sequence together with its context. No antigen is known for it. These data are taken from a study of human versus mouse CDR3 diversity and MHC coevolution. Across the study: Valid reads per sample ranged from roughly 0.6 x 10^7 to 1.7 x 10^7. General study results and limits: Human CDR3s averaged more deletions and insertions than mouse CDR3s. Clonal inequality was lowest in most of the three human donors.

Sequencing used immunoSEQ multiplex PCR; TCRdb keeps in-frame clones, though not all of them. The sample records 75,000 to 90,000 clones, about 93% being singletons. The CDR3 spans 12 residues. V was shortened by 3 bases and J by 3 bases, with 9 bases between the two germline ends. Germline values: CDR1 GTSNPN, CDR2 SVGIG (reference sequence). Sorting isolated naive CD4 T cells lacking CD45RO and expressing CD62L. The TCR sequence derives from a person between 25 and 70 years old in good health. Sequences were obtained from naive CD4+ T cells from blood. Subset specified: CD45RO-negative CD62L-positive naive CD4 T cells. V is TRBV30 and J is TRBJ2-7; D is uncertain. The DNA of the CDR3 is TGTGCCTGGAGCCTAACCATCTACGAGCAGTACTTC. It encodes CAWSLTIYEQYF.